In its sample, the clone carrying this T cell receptor (beta chain) was seen a few times. MiXCR, run by TCRdb on the 5' RACE reads, gives a single entry per CDR3 protein. This sample has about 400,000 distinct CDR3 sequences, with roughly 17% found just once. The CDR3 sequence is 15 residues long. The ends lost 5 bases at V and 7 bases at J; junction bases unmatched: 10. Germline V CDR1 and CDR2: LNHNV, YYDKDF (reference sequence). This entry belongs to a study of T-cell memory formation after mild COVID-19. The sequencing input was PBMCs or a T cell subset sorted from them (not recorded which). The chain couples TRBV15 to TRBJ2-7; 11 positions agree with TRBD1. The source of this sequence is a man between 18 and 29 years old who had mild COVID-19 (a few samples of this study predate the infection). Cell type and time point are not known. The CDR3 reads CATSSRTGGMGEQYF. The DNA for the CDR3 is TGTGCCACCAGCTCCCGGACAGGGGGCATGGGAGAGCAGTACTTC.